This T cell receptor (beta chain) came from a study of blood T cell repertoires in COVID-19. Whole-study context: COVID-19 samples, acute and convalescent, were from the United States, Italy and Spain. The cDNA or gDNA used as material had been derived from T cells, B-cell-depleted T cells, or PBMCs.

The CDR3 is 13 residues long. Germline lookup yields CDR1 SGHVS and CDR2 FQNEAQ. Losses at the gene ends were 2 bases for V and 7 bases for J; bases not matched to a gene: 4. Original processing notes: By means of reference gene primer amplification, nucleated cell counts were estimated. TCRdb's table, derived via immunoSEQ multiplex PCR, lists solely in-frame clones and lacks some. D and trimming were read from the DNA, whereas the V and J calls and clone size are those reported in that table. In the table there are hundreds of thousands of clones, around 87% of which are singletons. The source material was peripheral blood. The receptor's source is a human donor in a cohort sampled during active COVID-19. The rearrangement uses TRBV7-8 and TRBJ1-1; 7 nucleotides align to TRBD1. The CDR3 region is CASSLFGTVEAFF. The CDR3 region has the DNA TGTGCCAGCAGCTTATTTGGGACAGTTGAAGCTTTCTTT.